These T cell receptor beta chains were read from a single sample in a study of T cell responses to AZD1222 COVID-19 vaccine. The protocol was immunoSEQ multiplex PCR, while the TCRdb copy is restricted to in-frame clones and leaves out a portion. This sample carries 150,000 to 200,000 clones, around 88% of them seen once, and the ten largest clones take 0.4% to 0.5%. The sequencing here drew on peripheral blood, taken on day 0 of AZD1222 vaccination. Receptors originate from an adult in good health. The CDR3 runs from the conserved cysteine through the conserved F or W. The order of the fields is D gene, J gene, CDR3 length, clone size, V gene, CDR3 DNA, CDR3 protein. A D gene is named only where the DNA matches it firmly. Clone size is given for some rows only: seen once, a few or many times, or a class if the clone is expanded.

D gene: TRBD1; J gene: TRBJ1-1; CDR3 length: 20; clone size: few; V gene: TRBV27; CDR3 DNA: TGTGCCAGCAGTTTATCACCGACAAACAGGGGGGCGCGGGGAAACACTGAAGCTTTCTTT; CDR3 protein: CASSLSPTNRGARGNTEAFF
D gene: TRBD1; J gene: TRBJ1-1; CDR3 length: 13; clone size: .; V gene: TRBV5-6; CDR3 DNA: TGTGCCAGCAGACCGGACAGGGGCACTGAAGCTTTCTTT; CDR3 protein: CASRPDRGTEAFF
D gene: .; J gene: TRBJ1-2; CDR3 length: 13; clone size: .; V gene: TRBV27; CDR3 DNA: TGTGCCAGCAGTTTTGGCAGGGAGTATGGCTACACCTTC; CDR3 protein: CASSFGREYGYTF
D gene: .; J gene: TRBJ1-3; CDR3 length: 13; clone size: .; V gene: TRBV11-2; CDR3 DNA: TGTGCCAGCAGTCCCGGGACTCCAAACACCATATATTTT; CDR3 protein: CASSPGTPNTIYF
D gene: .; J gene: TRBJ1-5; CDR3 length: 17; clone size: .; V gene: TRBV12-2; CDR3 DNA: TGTGCAAGTCGCTTCCCTTTATGGACAGGGGGAAGCCAGCCCCAGCATTTT; CDR3 protein: CASRFPLWTGGSQPQHF
D gene: .; J gene: TRBJ2-1; CDR3 length: 14; clone size: .; V gene: TRBV18; CDR3 DNA: TGTGCCAGCTCACCACCCAGGAAACCCAACGAGCAGTTCTTC; CDR3 protein: CASSPPRKPNEQFF
D gene: TRBD1; J gene: TRBJ1-2; CDR3 length: 19; clone size: .; V gene: TRBV5-1; CDR3 DNA: TGCGCCAGCAGCGCTTGGGAAGGGACAGTCATACACCCGCTTAATGGCTACACCTTC; CDR3 protein: CASSAWEGTVIHPLNGYTF
D gene: TRBD1; J gene: TRBJ1-1; CDR3 length: 14; clone size: once; V gene: TRBV3-1/TRBV3-2; CDR3 DNA: TGTGCCAGCAGCCGAGAACAGGGGGGCACTGAAGCTTTCTTT; CDR3 protein: CASSREQGGTEAFF
D gene: TRBD2; J gene: TRBJ2-2; CDR3 length: 15; clone size: once; V gene: TRBV3-1/TRBV3-2; CDR3 DNA: TGTGCCAGCAGGTTAGCGGGAGTAAACACCGGGGAGCTGTTTTTT; CDR3 protein: CASRLAGVNTGELFF
D gene: .; J gene: TRBJ2-1; CDR3 length: 16; clone size: .; V gene: TRBV30; CDR3 DNA: TGTGCCTGGAGTGTAAGGGTTGGTACGGTGGCCGGGGAGCAGTTCTTC; CDR3 protein: CAWSVRVGTVAGEQFF
D gene: TRBD1; J gene: TRBJ2-2; CDR3 length: 15; clone size: .; V gene: TRBV24-1; CDR3 DNA: TGTGCCACCAGTGATTATGGACAGGGCACCGGGGAGCTGTTTTTT; CDR3 protein: CATSDYGQGTGELFF
D gene: TRBD1; J gene: TRBJ2-5; CDR3 length: 15; clone size: .; V gene: TRBV5-6; CDR3 DNA: TGTGCCAGCAGCTTCCGGACAGGGTACCAAGAGACCCAGTACTTC; CDR3 protein: CASSFRTGYQETQYF
D gene: .; J gene: TRBJ1-2; CDR3 length: 19; clone size: .; V gene: TRBV4-2; CDR3 DNA: TGTGCCAGCAGCCAAGATTTTTGGGGGGCGTTCAAGGATGGCTATGGCTACACCTTC; CDR3 protein: CASSQDFWGAFKDGYGYTF
D gene: .; J gene: TRBJ1-1; CDR3 length: 11; clone size: once; V gene: TRBV6-4; CDR3 DNA: TGTGCCAGCAGGGCTAACACTGAAGCTTTCTTT; CDR3 protein: CASRANTEAFF
D gene: TRBD1; J gene: TRBJ1-1; CDR3 length: 18; clone size: .; V gene: TRBV7-4; CDR3 DNA: TGTGCCAGCAGCTTACCGGACAGGGGCCGCCCCCTTAACAAGGAAGCTTTCTTT; CDR3 protein: CASSLPDRGRPLNKEAFF
D gene: TRBD1; J gene: TRBJ1-1; CDR3 length: 16; clone size: .; V gene: TRBV4-1; CDR3 DNA: TGCGCCAGCAGCCGGGACCCGGGACAGGGGAACACTGAAGCTTTCTTT; CDR3 protein: CASSRDPGQGNTEAFF
D gene: .; J gene: TRBJ2-7; CDR3 length: 13; clone size: .; V gene: TRBV7-3; CDR3 DNA: TGTGCCAGCAGCCCGACAGTCGGCCACGAGCAGTACTTC; CDR3 protein: CASSPTVGHEQYF
D gene: TRBD1; J gene: TRBJ1-6; CDR3 length: 16; clone size: .; V gene: TRBV18; CDR3 DNA: TGTGCCAGCTCACCACCGGGCGGGACAGGGGGTTCACCCCTCCACTTT; CDR3 protein: CASSPPGGTGGSPLHF
D gene: TRBD1; J gene: TRBJ1-5; CDR3 length: 17; clone size: .; V gene: TRBV28; CDR3 DNA: TGTGCCAGCAGTTTCATTCGGGGACAGGGGATGGGGCAGCCCCAGCATTTT; CDR3 protein: CASSFIRGQGMGQPQHF
D gene: .; J gene: TRBJ2-7; CDR3 length: 17; clone size: .; V gene: TRBV9; CDR3 DNA: TGTGCCAGCAGCGTAAATCCGAAGGGGCTAGATGGGGACGAGCAGTACTTC; CDR3 protein: CASSVNPKGLDGDEQYF
D gene: .; J gene: TRBJ2-7; CDR3 length: 15; clone size: .; V gene: TRBV19; CDR3 DNA: TGTGCCAGTAGGGGGAACCGGGACATTGGATACGAGCAGTACTTC; CDR3 protein: CASRGNRDIGYEQYF
D gene: .; J gene: TRBJ1-5; CDR3 length: 15; clone size: .; V gene: TRBV5-3; CDR3 DNA: TGTGCCAGAAGCTTGGGTTGGACCCTCAATCAGCCCCAGCATTTT; CDR3 protein: CARSLGWTLNQPQHF
D gene: .; J gene: TRBJ1-1; CDR3 length: 14; clone size: .; V gene: TRBV6-5; CDR3 DNA: TGTGCCAGCAGCAAATCCGGGGCGAACACTGAAGCTTTCTTT; CDR3 protein: CASSKSGANTEAFF
D gene: .; J gene: TRBJ1-6; CDR3 length: 15; clone size: .; V gene: TRBV30; CDR3 DNA: TGTGCCTGGAGGGGAGAGACAGTGAGTAATTCACCCCTCCACTTT; CDR3 protein: CAWRGETVSNSPLHF
D gene: .; J gene: TRBJ1-2; CDR3 length: 16; clone size: .; V gene: TRBV18; CDR3 DNA: TGTGCCAGCTCCCAACGGAAGGGGACCGTTAACTATGGCTACACCTTC; CDR3 protein: CASSQRKGTVNYGYTF
D gene: .; J gene: TRBJ2-3; CDR3 length: 18; clone size: .; V gene: TRBV4-3; CDR3 DNA: TGCGCCAGCAGCCAAAGGGGGGGACACCTACCCCCCACAGATACGCAGTATTTT; CDR3 protein: CASSQRGGHLPPTDTQYF
D gene: .; J gene: TRBJ1-5; CDR3 length: 13; clone size: .; V gene: TRBV30; CDR3 DNA: TGTGCCTGGAGTACGACGCCGGGGCAGCCCCAGCATTTT; CDR3 protein: CAWSTTPGQPQHF
D gene: .; J gene: TRBJ2-4; CDR3 length: 16; clone size: .; V gene: TRBV5-6; CDR3 DNA: TGTGCCAGCAGCTTGGACATACCGAGAGCCAAAAACATTCAGTACTTC; CDR3 protein: CASSLDIPRAKNIQYF
D gene: .; J gene: TRBJ1-1; CDR3 length: 14; clone size: .; V gene: TRBV5-1; CDR3 DNA: TGCGCCAGCAGCTTGGGGGCAGGGGCCACTGAAGCTTTCTTT; CDR3 protein: CASSLGAGATEAFF
D gene: TRBD1; J gene: TRBJ1-2; CDR3 length: 14; clone size: .; V gene: TRBV5-1; CDR3 DNA: TGCGCCAGCAGCTCCGGACAGGGAGGCGGAGGCTACACCTTC; CDR3 protein: CASSSGQGGGGYTF
D gene: .; J gene: TRBJ1-1; CDR3 length: 12; clone size: .; V gene: TRBV6-2/TRBV6-3; CDR3 DNA: TGTGCCAGCAGTTACCGGGACACTGAAGCTTTCTTT; CDR3 protein: CASSYRDTEAFF
D gene: .; J gene: TRBJ1-2; CDR3 length: 12; clone size: .; V gene: TRBV28; CDR3 DNA: TGTGCCAGCAGTCGACCCCCTTATGGCTACACCTTC; CDR3 protein: CASSRPPYGYTF
D gene: TRBD2; J gene: TRBJ2-5; CDR3 length: 15; clone size: .; V gene: TRBV10-3; CDR3 DNA: TGTGCCATCAGTGATGGAGCGGGAGGGCAAGAGACCCAGTACTTC; CDR3 protein: CAISDGAGGQETQYF
D gene: .; J gene: TRBJ1-2; CDR3 length: 14; clone size: .; V gene: TRBV27; CDR3 DNA: TGTGCCAGCAGTTTAAAGGGGTTAGGCTATGGCTACACCTTC; CDR3 protein: CASSLKGLGYGYTF
D gene: TRBD1; J gene: TRBJ2-5; CDR3 length: 14; clone size: .; V gene: TRBV5-6; CDR3 DNA: TGTGCCAGCAGCCCGGGACAGGGGAGAGAGACCCAGTACTTC; CDR3 protein: CASSPGQGRETQYF
D gene: .; J gene: TRBJ1-1; CDR3 length: 13; clone size: .; V gene: TRBV10-1; CDR3 DNA: TGCGCCAGCAGTGAGAATAAGGGGACTGAAGCTTTCTTT; CDR3 protein: CASSENKGTEAFF
D gene: TRBD1; J gene: TRBJ1-2; CDR3 length: 15; clone size: .; V gene: TRBV4-2; CDR3 DNA: TGTGCCAGCAGCCAGCCGGGACAGGACCACTATGGCTACACCTTC; CDR3 protein: CASSQPGQDHYGYTF
D gene: .; J gene: TRBJ2-7; CDR3 length: 17; clone size: .; V gene: TRBV18; CDR3 DNA: TGTGCCAGCTCACCACCGCCGGGGCGTGGGTTCTCCTACGAGCAGTACTTC; CDR3 protein: CASSPPPGRGFSYEQYF
D gene: .; J gene: TRBJ2-7; CDR3 length: 13; clone size: .; V gene: TRBV9; CDR3 DNA: TGTGCCAGCAGCGGGCAGGGAAACTACGAGCAGTACTTC; CDR3 protein: CASSGQGNYEQYF
D gene: .; J gene: TRBJ2-7; CDR3 length: 12; clone size: .; V gene: TRBV5-1; CDR3 DNA: TGCGCCAGCAGCTTGATTAGGTCCGAGCAGTACTTC; CDR3 protein: CASSLIRSEQYF
D gene: .; J gene: TRBJ2-5; CDR3 length: 17; clone size: .; V gene: TRBV19; CDR3 DNA: TGTGCCAGTAGTATATCCACCTCCGGGACCGGTGCAGAGACCCAGTACTTC; CDR3 protein: CASSISTSGTGAETQYF